The present T cell receptor beta chain was sequenced within a study of metastatic and nonmetastatic thyroid tumors. Study information: Across blood and tumor or nodule tissue, repertoires from malignant and benign thyroid patients were compared with one another.

Findings and limits, study-wide: Benign nodules were reported to have significantly lower TCR beta diversity than malignant thyroid tumors, in blood and tumor.

This clone was recorded many times. Its antigen is undetermined. Each patient went into thyroid surgery without having received any treatment. The germline gives CDR1 DFQATT, CDR2 SNEGSKA (reference sequence). The CDR3 extends over 14 amino acids. With 3 bases removed from V and 5 bases from J, the gap between germline ends came to 14 bases. TCRdb reassembled clones from the PCR reads with MiXCR. This sample has roughly 89,000 clones, with under 15% found just once. Sample: tumor tissue. V gene TRBV20-1 combines with J gene TRBJ2-1; D may be TRBD2 (6 bases). The origin of this receptor is a female donor with papillary thyroid cancer or a benign thyroid nodule (not recorded which). Some clones in this sample may be carry-over from other donors' samples. Here the CDR3 reads CSASGGTSDNEQFF. CDR3 nucleotides: TGCAGTGCTAGTGGCGGGACGTCCGACAATGAGCAGTTCTTC.